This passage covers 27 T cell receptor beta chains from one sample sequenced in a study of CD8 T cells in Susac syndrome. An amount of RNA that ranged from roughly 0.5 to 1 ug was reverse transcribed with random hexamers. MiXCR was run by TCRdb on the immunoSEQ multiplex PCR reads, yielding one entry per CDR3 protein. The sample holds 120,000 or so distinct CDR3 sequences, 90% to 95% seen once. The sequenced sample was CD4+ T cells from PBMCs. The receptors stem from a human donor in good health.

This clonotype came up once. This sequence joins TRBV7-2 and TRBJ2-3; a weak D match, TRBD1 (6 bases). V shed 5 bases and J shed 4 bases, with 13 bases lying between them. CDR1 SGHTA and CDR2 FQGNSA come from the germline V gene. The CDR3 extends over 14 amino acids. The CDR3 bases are TGTGCCAGCAGCCCAAACCAGGGGCCAGATACGCAGTATTTT. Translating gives CASSPNQGPDTQYF.

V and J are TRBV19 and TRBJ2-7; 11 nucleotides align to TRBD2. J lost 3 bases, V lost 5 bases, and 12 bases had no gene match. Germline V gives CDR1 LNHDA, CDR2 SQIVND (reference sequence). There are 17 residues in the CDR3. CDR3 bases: TGTGCCAGTAGTCCCGCGGGTAGACTAGCGGGGAGCTACGAGCAGTACTTC. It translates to CASSPAGRLAGSYEQYF. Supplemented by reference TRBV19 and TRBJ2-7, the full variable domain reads DGGITQSPKYLFRKEGQNVTLSCEQNLNHDAMYWYRQDPGQGLRLIYYSQIVNDFQKGDIAEGYSVSREKKESFPLTVTSAQKNPTAFYLCASSPAGRLAGSYEQYFGPGTRLTVT.

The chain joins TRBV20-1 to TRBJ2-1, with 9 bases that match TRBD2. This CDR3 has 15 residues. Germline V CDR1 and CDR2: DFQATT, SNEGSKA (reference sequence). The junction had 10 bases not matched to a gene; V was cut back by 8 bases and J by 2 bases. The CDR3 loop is CSYSIRLAAYNEQFF. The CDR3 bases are TGCAGTTATTCTATACGACTAGCGGCCTACAATGAGCAGTTCTTC.

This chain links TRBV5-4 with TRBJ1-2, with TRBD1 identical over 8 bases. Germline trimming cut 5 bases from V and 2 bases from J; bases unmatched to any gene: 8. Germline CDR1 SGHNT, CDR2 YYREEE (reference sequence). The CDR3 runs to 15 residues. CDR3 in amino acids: CASRSSGGENYGYTF. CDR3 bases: TGTGCCAGCAGGAGTTCAGGGGGCGAGAACTATGGCTACACCTTC. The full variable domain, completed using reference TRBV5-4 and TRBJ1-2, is ETGVTQSPTHLIKTRGQQVTLRCSSQSGHNTVSWYQQALGQGPQFIFQYYREEENGRGNFPPRFSGLQFPNYSSELNVNALELDDSALYLCASRSSGGENYGYTFGSGTRLTVV.

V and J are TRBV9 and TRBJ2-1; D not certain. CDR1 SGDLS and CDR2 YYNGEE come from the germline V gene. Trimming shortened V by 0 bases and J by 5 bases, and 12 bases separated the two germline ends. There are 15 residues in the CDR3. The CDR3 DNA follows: TGTGCCAGCAGCGTAGCGGCTAGAGGTGACAATGAGCAGTTCTTC. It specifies CASSVAARGDNEQFF.

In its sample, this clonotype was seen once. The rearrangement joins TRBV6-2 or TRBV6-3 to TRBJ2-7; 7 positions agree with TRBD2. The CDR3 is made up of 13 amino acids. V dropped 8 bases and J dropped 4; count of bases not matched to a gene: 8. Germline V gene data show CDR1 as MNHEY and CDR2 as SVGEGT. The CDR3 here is CASGRWEGYEQYF. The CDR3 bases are TGTGCCAGCGGTAGGTGGGAGGGGTACGAGCAGTACTTC.

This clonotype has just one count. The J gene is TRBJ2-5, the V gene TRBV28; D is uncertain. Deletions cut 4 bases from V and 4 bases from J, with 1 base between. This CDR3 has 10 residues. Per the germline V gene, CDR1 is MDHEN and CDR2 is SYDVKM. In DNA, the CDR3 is TGTGCCAGCAGTTCAGAGACCCAGTACTTC. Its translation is CASSSETQYF.

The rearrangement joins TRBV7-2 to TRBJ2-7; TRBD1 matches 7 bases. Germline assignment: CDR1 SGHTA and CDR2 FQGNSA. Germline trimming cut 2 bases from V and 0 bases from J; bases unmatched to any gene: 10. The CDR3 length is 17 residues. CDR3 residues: CASSLRDSESSSYEQYF. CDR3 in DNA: TGTGCCAGCAGCTTACGGGACAGCGAATCGAGCTCCTACGAGCAGTACTTC.

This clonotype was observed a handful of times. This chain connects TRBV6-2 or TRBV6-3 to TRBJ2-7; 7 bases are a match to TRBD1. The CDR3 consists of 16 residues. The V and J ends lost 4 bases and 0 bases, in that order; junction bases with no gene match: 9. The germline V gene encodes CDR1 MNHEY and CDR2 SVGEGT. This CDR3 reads CASSSPGQTSSYEQYF. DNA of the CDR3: TGTGCCAGCAGTTCCCCGGGACAGACGAGCTCCTACGAGCAGTACTTC.

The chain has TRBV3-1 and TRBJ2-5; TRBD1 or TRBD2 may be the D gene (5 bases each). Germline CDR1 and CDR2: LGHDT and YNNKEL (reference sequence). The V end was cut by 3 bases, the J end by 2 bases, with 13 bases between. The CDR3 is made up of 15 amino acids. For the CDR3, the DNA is TGTGCCAGCAGCCAGGGCCCGGGACGGCAAGAGACCCAGTACTTC. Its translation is CASSQGPGRQETQYF.

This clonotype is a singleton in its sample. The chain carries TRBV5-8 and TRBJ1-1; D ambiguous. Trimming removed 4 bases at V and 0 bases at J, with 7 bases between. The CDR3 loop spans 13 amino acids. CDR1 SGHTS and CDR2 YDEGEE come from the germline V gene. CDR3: CASSPRLNTEAFF. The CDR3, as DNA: TGTGCCAGCAGCCCCAGACTGAACACTGAAGCTTTCTTT.

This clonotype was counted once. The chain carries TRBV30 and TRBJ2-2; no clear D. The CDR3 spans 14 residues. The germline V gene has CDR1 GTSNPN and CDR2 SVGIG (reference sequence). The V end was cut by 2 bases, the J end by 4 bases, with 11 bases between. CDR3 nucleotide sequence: TGTGCCTGGAGTATCAAGGTCGGCACCGGGGAGCTGTTTTTT. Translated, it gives CAWSIKVGTGELFF.

CDR3 nucleotide sequence: TGCGCCAGCAGCCTAATGACAGGGCTGGGGACTTACTACTACGAGCAGTACTTC. Translation: CASSLMTGLGTYYYEQYF. J is TRBJ2-7 and V is TRBV5-1; D may be TRBD1 (7 bases). The CDR3 sequence is 18 residues long. Germline CDR1 is SGHRS and CDR2 is YFSETQ. Trimming left V 4 bases short and J 3 bases short, with 26 bases between.

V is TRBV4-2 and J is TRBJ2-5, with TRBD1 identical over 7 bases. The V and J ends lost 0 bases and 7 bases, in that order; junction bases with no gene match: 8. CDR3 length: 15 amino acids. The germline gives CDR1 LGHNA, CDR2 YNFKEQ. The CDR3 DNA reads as TGTGCCAGCAGCCAAGATCTGACAGGGAAGGGGACCCAGTACTTC. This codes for CASSQDLTGKGTQYF.

The CDR3 DNA follows: TGTGCCATCAGTTCCCCAGGGGGAAAACTGTTTTTT. It yields the protein CAISSPGGKLFF. The chain joins TRBV10-3 to TRBJ1-4; 7 bases fit TRBD1. The CDR3 loop spans 12 amino acids. V was clipped by 5 bases and J by 10 bases; unmatched bases: 4. Germline CDR1 ENHRY, CDR2 SYGVKD.

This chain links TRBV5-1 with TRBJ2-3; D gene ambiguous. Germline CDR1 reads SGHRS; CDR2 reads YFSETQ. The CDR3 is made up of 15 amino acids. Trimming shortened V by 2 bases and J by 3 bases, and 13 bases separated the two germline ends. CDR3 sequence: CASSFGQYGTDTQYF. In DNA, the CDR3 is TGCGCCAGCAGCTTCGGGCAATACGGGACAGATACGCAGTATTTT.

CDR3 nucleotide sequence: TGTGCCAGCAGTGAAATTGGAGATTCCCAAGAGACCCAGTACTTC. Protein sequence: CASSEIGDSQETQYF. The rearrangement joins TRBV2 to TRBJ2-5; D not certain. This CDR3 has 15 residues. V dropped 2 bases and J dropped 1 base, with 11 bases sitting between them. Germline CDR1 and CDR2: SNHLY and FYNNEI.

CDR3: CASSKTDQPQHF. DNA of the CDR3: TGTGCCAGCAGTAAGACAGACCAGCCCCAGCATTTT. V gene TRBV27 combines with J gene TRBJ1-5, with D perhaps TRBD1 (5 bases). The CDR3 contains 12 residues. Germline CDR1 is MNHEY and CDR2 is SMNVEV (reference sequence). Trimming took 5 bases from V and 7 from J, leaving 9 bases between them.

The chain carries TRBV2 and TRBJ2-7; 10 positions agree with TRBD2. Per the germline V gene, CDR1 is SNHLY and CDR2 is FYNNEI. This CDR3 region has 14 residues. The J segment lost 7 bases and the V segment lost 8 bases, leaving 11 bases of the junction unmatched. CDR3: CASLPQREGWEQYF. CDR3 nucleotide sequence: TGTGCCAGCTTACCTCAGCGGGAGGGGTGGGAGCAGTACTTC.

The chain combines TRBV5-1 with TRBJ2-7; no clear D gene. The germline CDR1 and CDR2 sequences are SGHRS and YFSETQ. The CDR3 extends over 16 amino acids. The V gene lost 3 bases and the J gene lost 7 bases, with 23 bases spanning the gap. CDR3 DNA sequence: TGCGCCAGCAGCTCTGGACCTCCACGATCTGTGATGGAGCAGTACTTC. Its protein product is CASSSGPPRSVMEQYF.

The CDR3 region is CASSQTGVLVRYTF. The CDR3 region has the DNA TGTGCCAGCAGCCAAACAGGGGTGCTAGTTCGCTACACCTTC. The chain is built from TRBV7-2 and TRBJ1-2; 7 bases are shared with TRBD1. There are 14 residues in the CDR3. The ends lost 5 bases at V and 9 bases at J; junction bases unmatched: 12. Per germline, CDR1 SGHTA and CDR2 FQGNSA.

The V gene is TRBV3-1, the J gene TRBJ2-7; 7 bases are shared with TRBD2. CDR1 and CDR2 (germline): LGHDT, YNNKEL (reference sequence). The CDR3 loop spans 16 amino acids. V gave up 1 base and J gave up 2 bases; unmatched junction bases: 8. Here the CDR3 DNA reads TGTGCCAGCAGCCAAGGTCAAGCGGGAAATACCTACGAGCAGTACTTC. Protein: CASSQGQAGNTYEQYF.

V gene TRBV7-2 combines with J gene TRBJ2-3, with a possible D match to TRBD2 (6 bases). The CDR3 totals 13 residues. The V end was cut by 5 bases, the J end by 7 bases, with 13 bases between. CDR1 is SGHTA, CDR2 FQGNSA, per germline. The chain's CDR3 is CASSLLGGHTQYF. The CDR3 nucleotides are TGTGCCAGCAGCCTTCTGGGGGGACATACGCAGTATTTT.

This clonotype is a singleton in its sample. The CDR3 bases are TGTGCCAGCAGCCATAGCGGGAGACCACAAGAGACCCAGTACTTC. It codes for CASSHSGRPQETQYF. The chain is built from TRBV9 and TRBJ2-5; TRBD2 aligns across 9 bases. CDR1 and CDR2 (germline): SGDLS, YYNGEE. V dropped 4 bases and J dropped 2; count of bases not matched to a gene: 6. This CDR3 is 15 amino acids long.

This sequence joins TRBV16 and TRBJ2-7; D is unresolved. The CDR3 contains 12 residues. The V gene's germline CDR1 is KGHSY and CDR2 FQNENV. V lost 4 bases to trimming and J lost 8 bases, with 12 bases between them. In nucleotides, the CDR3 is TGTGCCAGCAGCCGCCATACCGACAAGCAGTACTTC. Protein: CASSRHTDKQYF. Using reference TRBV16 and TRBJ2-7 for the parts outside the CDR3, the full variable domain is GEEVAQTPKHLVRGEGQKAKLYCAPIKGHSYVFWYQQVLKNEFKFLISFQNENVFDETGMPKERFSAKCLPNSPCSLEIQATKLEDSAVYFCASSRHTDKQYFGPGTRLTVT.

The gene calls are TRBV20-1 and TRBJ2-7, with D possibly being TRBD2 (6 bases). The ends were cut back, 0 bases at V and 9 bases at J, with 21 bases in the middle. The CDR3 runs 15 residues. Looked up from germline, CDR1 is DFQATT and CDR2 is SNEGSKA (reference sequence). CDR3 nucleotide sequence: TGCAGTGCTAGAGATCTCTTGGGACTCCAACAAACGCAGTACTTC. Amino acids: CSARDLLGLQQTQYF.

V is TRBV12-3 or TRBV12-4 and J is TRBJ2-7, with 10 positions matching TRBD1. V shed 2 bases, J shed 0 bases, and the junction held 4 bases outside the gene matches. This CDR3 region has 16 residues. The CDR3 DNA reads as TGTGCCAGCAGTTTAACAGGGACAGGGGACTCCTACGAGCAGTACTTC. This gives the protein CASSLTGTGDSYEQYF.